This entry lists 7 T cell receptor beta chains sequenced from one sample in a study of cytomegalovirus exposure and HLA in healthy donors. Amplification used 60 Vbeta primers and 13 Jbeta primers. Libraries were prepared by immunoSEQ multiplex PCR; TCRdb keeps only in-frame clonotypes and omits some of them. The profile shows hundreds of thousands of clones, roughly 85% of them singletons. The sequencing sample was made of PBMCs. These receptors were collected from a male donor in good health and CMV-seronegative.

Notes on this clone: One junction end disagrees with the germline gene, perhaps due to a read error. The chain combines TRBV7-9 with TRBJ1-1; 9 nucleotides line up with TRBD1. The V gene's germline CDR1 is SEHNR and CDR2 FQNEAQ (reference sequence). The CDR3 runs 17 residues. For the CDR3, the DNA is TGTTCCAGCAGTGGATGGGACAGGGTCGTAACGAACACTGAAGCTTTCTTT. Its translation is CSSSGWDRVVTNTEAFF.

The chain carries TRBV6-1 and TRBJ2-5; tentatively, D is TRBD2 (5 bases). The tail of the sequence fits TRBJ2-7 better, so the J call may be wrong. The CDR3 is 15 residues long. CDR1 and CDR2 (germline): MNHNS, SASEGT. CDR3 bases: TGTGCCAGCAGTGTTGAAGAGGGCCCCTACTACGAGCAGTACTTC. The encoded protein is CASSVEEGPYYEQYF.

The chain employs TRBV7-8 and TRBJ2-1, with TRBD2 matching over 8 bases. CDR1 is SGHVS, CDR2 FQNEAQ, per germline. Trimming at V came to 1 base and at J to 8 bases, leaving 13 bases not matched to a gene. The CDR3 length is 17 residues. The CDR3 sequence is CASSLGGGWGLGDEQFF. DNA for the CDR3: TGTGCCAGCAGCTTAGGTGGCGGATGGGGACTAGGCGATGAGCAGTTCTTC.

This clone was observed a few times. The V and J genes are TRBV28 and TRBJ2-1; 13 nucleotides align to TRBD2. The germline gives CDR1 MDHEN, CDR2 SYDVKM. The CDR3 runs to 15 residues. With 7 bases clipped from V and 8 bases from J, the junction kept 8 bases outside the gene matches. The CDR3 region is CASTKGLAGVDEQFF. The CDR3, as DNA: TGTGCCAGCACCAAAGGACTAGCGGGAGTCGATGAGCAGTTCTTC.

The CDR3 here is CAWSARRTGDNYGYTF. The CDR3 DNA sequence: TGTGCCTGGAGCGCCAGACGGACAGGGGATAACTATGGCTACACCTTC. This sequence joins TRBV30 and TRBJ1-2, with 9 bases identical to TRBD1. The CDR3 is 16 amino acids. J gave up 1 base and V 3 bases, and 9 bases lay outside the gene matches. Germline values: CDR1 GTSNPN, CDR2 SVGIG (reference sequence).

V gene TRBV19 combines with J gene TRBJ1-1; perhaps TRBD1 as D (5 bases). Germline-derived CDR1 and CDR2 are LNHDA and SQIVND (reference sequence). V lost 7 bases, J lost 5 bases, and 14 bases lay in between. The CDR3 consists of 13 residues. The CDR3 DNA follows: TGTGCCAGTACACAAGGGGTTCGGACTGAAGCTTTCTTT. The encoded protein is CASTQGVRTEAFF.

V and J are TRBV4-3 and TRBJ2-1, with D perhaps TRBD1 (5 bases). The CDR3 runs 14 residues. V was clipped by 0 bases and J by 5 bases, with 8 bases between them. The germline V gene has CDR1 LGHNA and CDR2 YSLEER. The CDR3, as DNA: TGCGCCAGCAGCCAAGAGACAGAAAACAATGAGCAGTTCTTC. Translation gives CASSQETENNEQFF.